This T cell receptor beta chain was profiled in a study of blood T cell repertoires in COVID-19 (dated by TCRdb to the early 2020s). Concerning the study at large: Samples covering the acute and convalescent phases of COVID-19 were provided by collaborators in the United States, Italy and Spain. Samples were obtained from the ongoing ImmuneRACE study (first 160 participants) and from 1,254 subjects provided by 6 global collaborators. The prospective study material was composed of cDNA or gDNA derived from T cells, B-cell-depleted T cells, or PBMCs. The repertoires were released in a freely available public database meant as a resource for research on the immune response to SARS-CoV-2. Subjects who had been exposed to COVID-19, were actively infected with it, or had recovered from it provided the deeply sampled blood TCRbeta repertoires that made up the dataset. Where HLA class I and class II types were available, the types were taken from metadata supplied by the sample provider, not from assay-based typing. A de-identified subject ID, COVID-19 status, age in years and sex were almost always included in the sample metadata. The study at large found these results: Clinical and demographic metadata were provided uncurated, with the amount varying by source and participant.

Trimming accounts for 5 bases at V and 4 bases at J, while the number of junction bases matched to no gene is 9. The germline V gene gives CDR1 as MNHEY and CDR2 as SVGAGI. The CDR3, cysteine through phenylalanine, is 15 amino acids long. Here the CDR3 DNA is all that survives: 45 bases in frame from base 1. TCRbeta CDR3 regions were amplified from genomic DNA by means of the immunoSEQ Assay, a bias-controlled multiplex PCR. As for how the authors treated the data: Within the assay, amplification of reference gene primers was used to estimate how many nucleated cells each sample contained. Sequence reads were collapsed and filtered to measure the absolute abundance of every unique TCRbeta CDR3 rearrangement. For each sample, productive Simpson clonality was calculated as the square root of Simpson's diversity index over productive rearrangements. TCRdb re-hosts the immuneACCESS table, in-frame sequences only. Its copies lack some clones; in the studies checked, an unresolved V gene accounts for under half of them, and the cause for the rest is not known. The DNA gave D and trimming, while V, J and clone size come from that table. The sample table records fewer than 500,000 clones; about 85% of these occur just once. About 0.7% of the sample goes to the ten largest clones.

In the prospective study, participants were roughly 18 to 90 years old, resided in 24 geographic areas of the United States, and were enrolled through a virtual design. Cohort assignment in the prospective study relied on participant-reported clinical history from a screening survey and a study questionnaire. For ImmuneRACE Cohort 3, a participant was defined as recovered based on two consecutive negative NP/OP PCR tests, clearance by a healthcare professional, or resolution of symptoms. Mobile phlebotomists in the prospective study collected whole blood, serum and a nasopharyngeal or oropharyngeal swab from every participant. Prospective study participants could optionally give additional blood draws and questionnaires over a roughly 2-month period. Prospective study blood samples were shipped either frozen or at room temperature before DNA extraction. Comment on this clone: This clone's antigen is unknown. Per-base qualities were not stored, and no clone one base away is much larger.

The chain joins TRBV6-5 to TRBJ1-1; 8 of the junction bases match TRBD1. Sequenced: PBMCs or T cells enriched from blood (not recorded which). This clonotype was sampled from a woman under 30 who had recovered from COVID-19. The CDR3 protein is CASSRLTGVVTEAFF. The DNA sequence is TGTGCCAGCAGTCGCTTGACAGGGGTAGTCACTGAAGCTTTCTTT.